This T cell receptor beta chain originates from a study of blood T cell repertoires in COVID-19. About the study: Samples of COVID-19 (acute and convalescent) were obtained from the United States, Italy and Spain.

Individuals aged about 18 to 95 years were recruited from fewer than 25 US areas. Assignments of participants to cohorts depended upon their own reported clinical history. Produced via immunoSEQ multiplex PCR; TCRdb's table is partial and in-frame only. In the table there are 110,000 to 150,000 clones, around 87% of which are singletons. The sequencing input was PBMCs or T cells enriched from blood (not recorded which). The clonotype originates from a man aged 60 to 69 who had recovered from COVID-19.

The CDR3 DNA is TGCGCCAGCAGCCTGGAGACAGGGGGGGGCTACACCTTC. Its translation: CASSLETGGGYTF. This chain joins TRBV5-1 and TRBJ1-2; TRBD1 matches 9 bases. The CDR3 sequence is 13 residues long. Germline-derived CDR1 and CDR2 are SGHRS and YFSETQ. The V gene end was trimmed by 4 bases and the J gene end by 8 bases; junction bases not matched to a gene: 6.